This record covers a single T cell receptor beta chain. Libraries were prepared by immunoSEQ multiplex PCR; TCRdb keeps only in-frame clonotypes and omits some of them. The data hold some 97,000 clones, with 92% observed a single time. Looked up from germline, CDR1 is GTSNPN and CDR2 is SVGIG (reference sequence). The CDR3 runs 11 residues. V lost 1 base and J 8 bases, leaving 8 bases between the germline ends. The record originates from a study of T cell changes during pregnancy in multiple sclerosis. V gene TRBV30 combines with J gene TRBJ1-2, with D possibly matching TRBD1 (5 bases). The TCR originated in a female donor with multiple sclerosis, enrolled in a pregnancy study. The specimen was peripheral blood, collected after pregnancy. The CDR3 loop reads CAWSASGGYTF. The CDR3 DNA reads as TGTGCCTGGAGTGCCTCAGGGGGCTACACCTTC.